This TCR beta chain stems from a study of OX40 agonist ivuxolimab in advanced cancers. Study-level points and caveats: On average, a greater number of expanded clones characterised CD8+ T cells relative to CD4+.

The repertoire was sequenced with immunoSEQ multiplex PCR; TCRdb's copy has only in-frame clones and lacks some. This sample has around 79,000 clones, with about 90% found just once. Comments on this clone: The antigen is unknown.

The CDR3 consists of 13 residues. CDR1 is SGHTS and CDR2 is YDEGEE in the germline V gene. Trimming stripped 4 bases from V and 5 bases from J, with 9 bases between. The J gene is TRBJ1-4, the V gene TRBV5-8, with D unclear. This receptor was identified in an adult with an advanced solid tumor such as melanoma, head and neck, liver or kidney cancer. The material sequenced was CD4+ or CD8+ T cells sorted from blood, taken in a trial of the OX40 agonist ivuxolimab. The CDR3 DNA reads TGTGCCAGCAGCCAGGACGGAAATGAAAAACTGTTTTTT. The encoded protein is CASSQDGNEKLFF.